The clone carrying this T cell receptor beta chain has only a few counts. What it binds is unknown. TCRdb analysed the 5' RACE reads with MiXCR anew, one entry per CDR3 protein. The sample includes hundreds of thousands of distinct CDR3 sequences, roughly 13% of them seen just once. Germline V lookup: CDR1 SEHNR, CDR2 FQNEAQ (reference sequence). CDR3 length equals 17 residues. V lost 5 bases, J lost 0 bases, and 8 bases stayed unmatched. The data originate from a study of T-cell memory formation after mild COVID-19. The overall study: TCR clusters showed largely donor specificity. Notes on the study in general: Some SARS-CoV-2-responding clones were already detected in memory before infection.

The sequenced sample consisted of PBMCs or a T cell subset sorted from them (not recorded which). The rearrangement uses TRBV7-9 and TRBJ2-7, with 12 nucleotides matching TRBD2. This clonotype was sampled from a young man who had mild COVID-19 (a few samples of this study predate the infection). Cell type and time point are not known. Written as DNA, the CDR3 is TGTGCCAGCAGCCCGAGGACTAGCGGGGAGTTCTCCTACGAGCAGTACTTC. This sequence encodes CASSPRTSGEFSYEQYF.